These 17 T cell receptor beta chains came from one sample sequenced in a study of cytomegalovirus exposure and HLA in healthy donors. A multiplex PCR was run with 60 Vbeta primers and 13 Jbeta primers. Generated by immunoSEQ multiplex PCR, the TCRdb table keeps only in-frame clones and is missing some. Here the sample spans about 120,000 clones, around four fifths being singletons. Sequences were obtained from PBMCs. These receptors all come from a man in his 60s in good health and CMV-seropositive.

The CDR3 coding sequence is TGTGCCAGCAGCGCGCAGGGGGCAACTGAAGCTTTCTTT. Translation: CASSAQGATEAFF. V is TRBV9 and J is TRBJ1-1, with 8 bases that match TRBD1. Germline V gene lookup returns CDR1 SGDLS and CDR2 YYNGEE. This CDR3 has 13 residues. V was pared by 3 bases and J by 5 bases, with 3 bases of the junction left unmatched.

The genes are TRBV11-2 and TRBJ1-3; 8 nucleotides agree with TRBD1. The V gene end was trimmed by 6 bases and the J gene end by 4 bases; junction bases not matched to a gene: 2. In germline, CDR1 is SGHAT, CDR2 FQNNGV. The CDR3 contains 13 residues. The CDR3 region is CASSHRGGNTIYF. The CDR3 bases are TGTGCCAGCAGTCACAGGGGGGGAAACACCATATATTTT.

The V and J genes are TRBV4-1 and TRBJ2-3, with D maybe TRBD1 (6 bases). This CDR3 is built from 14 residues. Looked up from germline, CDR1 is MGHRA and CDR2 is YSYEKL. The V end was cut by 4 bases, the J end by 1 base, with 9 bases between. This CDR3 is CASSPRTGTDTQYF. In nucleotides, the CDR3 is TGCGCCAGCAGCCCCCGGACAGGCACAGATACGCAGTATTTT.

The rearrangement uses TRBV7-3 and TRBJ2-3; 12 nucleotides align to TRBD2. The CDR3 runs 16 residues. Per the germline V gene, CDR1 is SGHTA and CDR2 is FQGTGA. J lost 5 bases, V lost 4 bases, and 7 bases had no gene match. The CDR3 DNA follows: TGTGCCAGCAGCTCGGAACTAGCGGGGGGAGGAGATACGCAGTATTTT. This codes for CASSSELAGGGDTQYF.

The chain has TRBV15 and TRBJ2-1; D ambiguous. The germline V gene has CDR1 LNHNV and CDR2 YYDKDF (reference sequence). There are 18 residues in the CDR3. Deletions cut 3 bases from V and 0 bases from J, with 18 bases between. This chain's CDR3 is CATSRFNDTLSSYNEQFF. The CDR3 nucleotides are TGTGCCACCAGCAGGTTCAATGACACCCTGAGCTCCTACAATGAGCAGTTCTTC. Using reference TRBV15 and TRBJ2-1 for the parts outside the CDR3, the full variable domain is DAMVIQNPRYQVTQFGKPVTLSCSQTLNHNVMYWYQQKSSQAPKLLFHYYDKDFNNEADTPDNFQSRRPNTSFCFLDIRSPGLGDTAMYLCATSRFNDTLSSYNEQFFGPGTRLTVL.

The V call is TRBV11-2, the J call TRBJ2-2; possible D gene TRBD2, 5 bases. Deletions cut 0 bases from V and 5 bases from J, with 7 bases between. This CDR3 is 14 amino acids long. In germline, CDR1 is SGHAT, CDR2 FQNNGV. CDR3 coding DNA: TGTGCCAGCAGCTTAGATAGGGAGACCGGGGAGCTGTTTTTT. Translated, it gives CASSLDRETGELFF.

This clone was recorded only once. CDR3 amino acids: CASSPRSDYEQYF. DNA of the CDR3: TGTGCCAGCAGCCCCCGAAGCGATTACGAGCAGTACTTC. The J gene is TRBJ2-7, the V gene TRBV5-4; D remains ambiguous. The length of the CDR3 is 13 residues. Trimming shortened V by 4 bases and J by 4 bases, and 12 bases separated the two germline ends. Germline V gene lookup returns CDR1 SGHNT and CDR2 YYREEE (reference sequence).

The chain is built from TRBV5-1 and TRBJ2-2; 9 positions match TRBD2. V was clipped by 4 bases and J by 5 bases; unmatched bases: 6. CDR3 size: 15 residues. Germline values: CDR1 SGHRS, CDR2 YFSETQ. Written as DNA, the CDR3 is TGCGCCAGCAGCCAGGGGACTAGCCCTACCGGGGAGCTGTTTTTT. This translates into CASSQGTSPTGELFF. Full variable domain (remainder filled in from reference TRBV5-1 and TRBJ2-2): KAGVTQTPRYLIKTRGQQVTLSCSPISGHRSVSWYQQTPGQGLQFLFEYFSETQRNKGNFPGRFSGRQFSNSRSEMNVSTLELGDSALYLCASSQGTSPTGELFFGEGSRLTVL.

This sequence joins TRBV2 and TRBJ1-6; TRBD1 is a possible D gene (6 bases). Trimming shortened V by 5 bases and J by 8 bases, and 10 bases separated the two germline ends. The CDR3 spans 13 residues. Germline V lookup: CDR1 SNHLY, CDR2 FYNNEI. CDR3 region: CASSNEGDSPLHF. The CDR3 coding sequence is TGTGCCAGCAGTAATGAGGGGGATTCACCCCTCCACTTT.

This clone occurred a few times. The chain combines TRBV30 with TRBJ1-1; 7 bases fit TRBD1. Germline V gene lookup returns CDR1 GTSNPN and CDR2 SVGIG (reference sequence). Losses at the gene ends were 4 bases for V and 1 base for J; bases not matched to a gene: 9. CDR3 length: 15 residues. The CDR3 loop is CAWILLGTENTEAFF. The CDR3 DNA reads TGTGCCTGGATTCTCCTTGGGACAGAGAACACTGAAGCTTTCTTT.

The V gene is TRBV27, the J gene TRBJ2-7; 8 bases map to TRBD1. Germline CDR1 is MNHEY and CDR2 is SMNVEV (reference sequence). With 5 bases clipped from V and 2 bases from J, the junction kept 8 bases outside the gene matches. The CDR3 is 15 residues long. This CDR3 is CASSRQGPSPYEQYF. Written as DNA, the CDR3 is TGTGCCAGCAGTCGACAGGGGCCTAGCCCCTACGAGCAGTACTTC.

The chain has TRBV5-1 and TRBJ1-4, with 7 bases aligning to TRBD1. The V and J ends lost 4 bases and 0 bases, in that order; junction bases with no gene match: 3. Germline CDR1 SGHRS, CDR2 YFSETQ. This CDR3 is 15 amino acids long. The CDR3 reads CASSRQGATNEKLFF. The CDR3 bases are TGCGCCAGCAGCCGACAGGGTGCAACTAATGAAAAACTGTTTTTT.

This sequence joins TRBV5-5 and TRBJ1-4; D gene unclear. Looked up from germline, CDR1 is SGHKS and CDR2 is YYEKEE (reference sequence). V was trimmed by 4 bases and J by 8 bases, leaving 15 bases between them. This CDR3 region has 14 residues. The CDR3 DNA is TGTGCCAGCAGCCTGGAGGAGGGCCGGGAAAAACTGTTTTTT. It is translated as CASSLEEGREKLFF.

The rearrangement joins TRBV5-1 to TRBJ2-7; D is ambiguous. Trimming stripped 0 bases from V and 2 bases from J, with 12 bases between. This CDR3 has 15 amino acids. Germline V gene sequence: CDR1 SGHRS, CDR2 YFSETQ. Written as DNA, the CDR3 is TGCGCCAGCAGCTTGGAGCCCCGATCGGCCTACGAGCAGTACTTC. Its protein is CASSLEPRSAYEQYF.

V usage is TRBV19 and J usage is TRBJ2-7, with 7 bases lining up with TRBD2. CDR3 length: 14 residues. V dropped 5 bases and J dropped 3; count of bases not matched to a gene: 7. Germline V gene lookup returns CDR1 LNHDA and CDR2 SQIVND (reference sequence). The CDR3 protein is CASSSGGVSYEQYF. Here the CDR3 DNA reads TGTGCCAGTAGTTCGGGGGGAGTCAGCTACGAGCAGTACTTC.

The V and J genes are TRBV2 and TRBJ2-5; 8 bases map to TRBD2. Unmatched junction bases numbered 5, after V lost 6 bases and J lost 5 bases. The CDR3 extends over 13 amino acids. CDR1 and CDR2 (germline): SNHLY, FYNNEI. CDR3 coding DNA: TGTGCCAGCAGCCGGGGGGGGATGGAGACCCAGTACTTC. Translating gives CASSRGGMETQYF.

This chain uses TRBV5-1 with TRBJ1-1; 7 positions match TRBD1. Trimming at V came to 3 bases and at J to 1 base, leaving 12 bases not matched to a gene. CDR1 SGHRS and CDR2 YFSETQ come from the germline V gene. The CDR3 contains 17 residues. CDR3 region: CASSSTRGGTANTEAFF. CDR3 nucleotides: TGCGCCAGCAGCTCTACTAGAGGCGGGACAGCGAACACTGAAGCTTTCTTT.